Listed below are T cell receptor beta chains from one sample, sequenced in a study of T cell responses to AZD1222 COVID-19 vaccine. Only in-frame clones appear in the TCRdb table, and some are missing; sequencing was by immunoSEQ multiplex PCR. Of approximately 150,000 clones in the sample, roughly 90% were seen once. Sequenced here: peripheral blood, sampled 28 days after the second AZD1222 dose. The receptor set was obtained from an adult who received the AZD1222 COVID-19 vaccine. The CDR3 runs from the conserved cysteine through the conserved F or W. A D gene is named only where the DNA matches it firmly. The size entry is marked missing in some rows and otherwise reads once, few, many or a size class.

J gene | clone size | V gene | D gene | CDR3 DNA | CDR3 protein
TRBJ1-1 | once | TRBV7-9 | . | TGTGCCAGCAGCTTACCACTGGGGGGCAACTCGGACCTTAACACTGAAGCTTTCTTT | CASSLPLGGNSDLNTEAFF
TRBJ2-1 | . | TRBV24-1 | TRBD1 | TGTGCCACCAGTGATTCCGGGACAGGGTCCTACAATGAGCAGTTCTTC | CATSDSGTGSYNEQFF
TRBJ2-1 | . | TRBV2 | . | TGTGCCAGCAGGGTTAGGCTGGCTCTTAATGAGCAGTTCTTC | CASRVRLALNEQFF
TRBJ1-2 | . | TRBV19 | TRBD1 | TGTGCCAGTAGTTTATTCAGGGGGCAAGACTATGGCTACACCTTC | CASSLFRGQDYGYTF
TRBJ2-2 | . | TRBV5-4 | . | TGTGCCAGCAGCGGCGGAGGCCAGATAAGCACCGGGGAGCTGTTTTTT | CASSGGGQISTGELFF
TRBJ2-3 | once | TRBV7-2 | . | TGTGCCAGCAGCTTCCGCCGGGGCCCATTAAACACAGATACGCAGTATTTT | CASSFRRGPLNTDTQYF
TRBJ2-2 | once | TRBV12-5 | . | TGTGCTAGTGGGGCTTCTAGCGCCTACACCGGGGAGCTGTTTTTT | CASGASSAYTGELFF
TRBJ1-2 | . | TRBV4-1 | . | TGCGCCGCCCTATTAGGGGGAGACTATGGCTACACCTTC | CAALLGGDYGYTF
TRBJ2-1 | . | TRBV5-1 | TRBD1 | TGCGCCAGCAGCTCGGACAGGGGGAGACTTTCTTACAATGAGCAGTTCTTC | CASSSDRGRLSYNEQFF
TRBJ2-3 | . | TRBV6-5 | . | TGTGCCAGCAGGGACCCCTCCCGCGATACGCAGTATTTT | CASRDPSRDTQYF
TRBJ1-3 | . | TRBV30 | . | TGTGCCTGGAGGAGAAGCTCTGGAAACACCATATATTTT | CAWRRSSGNTIYF
TRBJ2-1 | . | TRBV9 | . | TGTGCCAGCAGCGTAGGGAGGGGGACTGGATACAATGAGCAGTTCTTC | CASSVGRGTGYNEQFF
TRBJ1-5 | . | TRBV9 | . | TGTGCCAGCAGCGTAGAAGGGGGAAATCAGCCCCAGCATTTT | CASSVEGGNQPQHF
TRBJ2-1 | . | TRBV7-9 | TRBD2 | TGTGCCAGCAGCGTTAGCGGGGGCCCCTACAATGAGCAGTTCTTC | CASSVSGGPYNEQFF
TRBJ1-2 | . | TRBV7-9 | . | TGTGCCAGCAGCTCTTCAGGGGCTCCCTATGGCTACACCTTC | CASSSSGAPYGYTF
TRBJ1-2 | . | TRBV7-9 | . | TGTGCCAGCAGCTTAAGTAACTATGGCTACACCTTC | CASSLSNYGYTF
TRBJ2-7 | . | TRBV19 | TRBD2 | TGTGCCAGTAGTACAGAACTAGCGGGAGTGAACGAGCAGTACTTC | CASSTELAGVNEQYF
TRBJ2-3 | . | TRBV9 | . | TGTGCCAGCAGCGTAGTGGAAGATACGCAGTATTTT | CASSVVEDTQYF
TRBJ2-6 | few | TRBV19 | . | TGTGCCAGTAGTCCGTCGGACGGCTCTGGGGCCAACGTCCTGACTTTC | CASSPSDGSGANVLTF
TRBJ2-1 | . | TRBV9 | . | TGTGCCAGCAGCGTAGCGGTCGCCCTGGGTGAGCAGTTCTTC | CASSVAVALGEQFF
TRBJ1-2 | few | TRBV2 | TRBD1 | TGTGCCAGCAGTGAGCTGACAGGGGAAGGTATTAACTATGGCTACACCTTC | CASSELTGEGINYGYTF
TRBJ1-1 | few | TRBV5-1 | . | TGCGCCAGCAGCCCCGCAGGGGAGAACACTGAAGCTTTCTTT | CASSPAGENTEAFF